This entry concerns a single T cell receptor (beta chain). Its antigen is not identified. Here immunoSEQ multiplex PCR was the method, and the copy in TCRdb shows in-frame clones only, minus some. The sample lists under 20,000 clones, 86% occurring once. The source of the sample is a study of OX40 agonist ivuxolimab in advanced cancers. General study points: In CD8+ T cells, expanded clones were on average more numerous than in CD4+.

The TCR sequence derives from an adult with an advanced solid tumor such as melanoma, head and neck, liver or kidney cancer. Sample: CD4+ or CD8+ T cells sorted from blood, taken in a trial of the OX40 agonist ivuxolimab.

In DNA form, the CDR3 reads TGTGCCAGCAGCAAAGGGGTGGGACTCCTAGCCAAAAATGAGCAGTTCTTC. Translated: CASSKGVGLLAKNEQFF. The chain is built from TRBV21-1 and TRBJ2-1; no check of the table's D call, TRBD2, against the DNA was made. TRBV21-1 is described as a pseudogene. This CDR3 has 17 amino acids.